The 21 T cell receptor beta chains below were found in one sample sequenced in a study of blood T cell repertoires in COVID-19. Assay used: immunoSEQ multiplex PCR; TCRdb lists only in-frame clones, some missing. Of roughly 220,000 clones in the sample, around 87% are singletons; the top ten hold around 2.7%. The sequenced material came from peripheral blood. These receptors were collected from a man aged 60 to 69 with acute or convalescent COVID-19.

The chain combines TRBV12-3 or TRBV12-4 with TRBJ1-1, with a possible D match to TRBD1 (6 bases). This CDR3 region has 13 residues. With 6 bases removed from V and 1 base from J, the gap between germline ends came to 9 bases. This chain's CDR3 is CASSLQGNTEAFF. The CDR3 DNA reads as TGTGCCAGCAGCTTACAGGGGAACACTGAAGCTTTCTTT.

The V and J genes are TRBV27 and TRBJ2-7, with D tentatively TRBD1 (6 bases). The V and J ends lost 0 bases and 2 bases respectively, with 8 bases between them. The CDR3 totals 14 residues. Germline CDR1 reads MNHEY; CDR2 reads SMNVEV (reference sequence). CDR3 region: CASSLSKGAYEQYF. The CDR3 DNA is TGTGCCAGCAGTTTATCGAAGGGGGCCTACGAGCAGTACTTC.

The genes are TRBV4-3 and TRBJ1-2; a possible D gene is TRBD1 (5 bases). The CDR3 has 16 amino acids. V gave up 0 bases and J gave up 4 bases, with 15 bases separating them. Germline V gene sequence: CDR1 LGHNA, CDR2 YSLEER. DNA of the CDR3: TGCGCCAGCAGCCAAGATACCAGGGCGCGGGGCTATGGCTACACCTTC. Translated: CASSQDTRARGYGYTF.

The genes are TRBV18 and TRBJ2-3, with D perhaps TRBD1 (6 bases). Germline CDR1 reads KGHSH; CDR2 reads LQKENI. The CDR3 is made up of 15 amino acids. V lost 4 bases and J 0 bases, leaving 11 bases between the germline ends. This chain's CDR3 is CASSRPGQSTDTQYF. CDR3 DNA: TGTGCCAGCTCACGTCCGGGACAAAGCACAGATACGCAGTATTTT.

The chain combines TRBV11-2 with TRBJ1-2; 7 bases match TRBD1. J was trimmed by 7 bases and V by 4 bases; bases with no gene match: 9. The CDR3 consists of 14 residues. CDR1 SGHAT and CDR2 FQNNGV come from the germline V gene. The CDR3 DNA reads TGTGCCAGCAGCTCCCTTAAGGGGGCGGGTGGCTACACCTTC. Protein product: CASSSLKGAGGYTF.

This rearrangement joins TRBV6-2 or TRBV6-3 to TRBJ2-5; D perhaps matches TRBD1 (5 bases). The germline gives CDR1 MNHEY, CDR2 SVGEGT. Trimming cost V 0 bases and J 4 bases, with 9 bases left between them. The CDR3 length is 14 residues. The DNA of the CDR3 is TGTGCCAGCAGTTACTCGAAGGGGCTAGAGACCCAGTACTTC. It codes for CASSYSKGLETQYF.

The genes are TRBV7-2 and TRBJ1-1, with no clear D. Trimming stripped 5 bases from V and 1 base from J, with 14 bases between. The CDR3 loop spans 15 amino acids. CDR1 and CDR2 from the germline V gene are SGHTA and FQGNSA. The CDR3 DNA follows: TGTGCCAGCAGCCCCCACGGAGGGAGGAACACTGAAGCTTTCTTT. Translating gives CASSPHGGRNTEAFF. Combining the CDR3 with reference TRBV7-2 and TRBJ1-1 gives the whole variable domain GAGVSQSPSNKVTEKGKDVELRCDPISGHTALYWYRQSLGQGLEFLIYFQGNSAPDKSGLPSDRFSAERTGGSVSTLTIQRTQQEDSAVYLCASSPHGGRNTEAFFGQGTRLTVV.

This clone was seen once. The chain recombines TRBV10-1 with TRBJ1-5, with 7 bases aligning to TRBD1. V was pared by 3 bases and J by 5 bases, with 10 bases of the junction left unmatched. The CDR3 covers 16 residues. Germline V gene lookup returns CDR1 WNHNN and CDR2 SYGVQD (reference sequence). The CDR3 protein is CASSDQRDSVYQPQHF. The CDR3 DNA reads TGCGCCAGCAGTGACCAGAGGGACAGTGTCTATCAGCCCCAGCATTTT.

V and J are TRBV5-1 and TRBJ1-3, with D hard to call. V shed 5 bases and J shed 3 bases, with 15 bases lying between them. Germline values: CDR1 SGHRS, CDR2 YFSETQ. The CDR3 is 15 residues long. The CDR3: CASSPGEFGGNTIYF. CDR3 bases: TGCGCCAGCAGTCCCGGGGAGTTTGGTGGAAACACCATATATTTT.

This sequence joins TRBV28 and TRBJ2-5; 10 positions match TRBD2. Germline V lookup: CDR1 MDHEN, CDR2 SYDVKM. V was clipped by 5 bases and J by 7 bases; unmatched bases: 7. The CDR3 length is 14 residues. In DNA form, the CDR3 reads TGTGCCAGCAGTCCCCTAGCGGGGGATTGGACCCAGTACTTC. It is translated as CASSPLAGDWTQYF.

The rearrangement uses TRBV6-4 and TRBJ1-2, with 7 bases that match TRBD1. The CDR3 is 13 residues long. Germline V gene data show CDR1 as MRHNA and CDR2 as SNTAGT. The V and J ends lost 5 bases and 6 bases, in that order; junction bases with no gene match: 6. CDR3 sequence reads: CASSLTGKDGYTF. CDR3 in DNA: TGTGCCAGCAGTCTGACAGGGAAGGATGGCTACACCTTC.

The gene calls are TRBV2 and TRBJ2-2, with 10 bases matching TRBD2. CDR1 and CDR2 from the germline V gene are SNHLY and FYNNEI. This CDR3 is 21 amino acids long. Unmatched junction bases numbered 25, after V lost 5 bases and J lost 7 bases. Here the CDR3 reads CASSPSAQSRGLAGVVGELFF. CDR3 coding DNA: TGTGCCAGCAGTCCATCCGCACAGTCTAGGGGGCTAGCGGGGGTGGTCGGGGAGCTGTTTTTT.

This chain connects TRBV7-2 to TRBJ2-5; D remains ambiguous. The CDR3 consists of 15 residues. Germline assignment: CDR1 SGHTA and CDR2 FQGNSA. V lost 5 bases, J lost 2 bases, and 15 bases lay in between. DNA of the CDR3: TGTGCCAGCAGCCCATGGGCCAGGCTGCAAGAGACCCAGTACTTC. Its protein product is CASSPWARLQETQYF.

This clone was counted once. The chain employs TRBV28 and TRBJ2-5, with 8 bases fitting TRBD2. Germline V gene sequence: CDR1 MDHEN, CDR2 SYDVKM. V lost 5 bases to trimming and J lost 1 base; unmatched junction nucleotides: 6. This CDR3 is 15 amino acids long. CDR3 DNA sequence: TGTGCCAGCAGTCCGAGCGGGGGCGGCCAAGAGACCCAGTACTTC. Protein product: CASSPSGGGQETQYF.

The chain uses TRBV28 and TRBJ1-1, with D perhaps TRBD1 (5 bases). CDR1 MDHEN and CDR2 SYDVKM come from the germline V gene. V lost 9 bases, J lost 3 bases, and 17 bases lay in between. The CDR3 is 14 residues long. The CDR3 sequence: CASRSQDLYTEAFF. The CDR3 DNA reads as TGTGCCAGTCGATCACAGGACCTCTACACTGAAGCTTTCTTT.

This clone was recorded once. The V gene is TRBV28, the J gene TRBJ1-5; D is perhaps TRBD1 (6 bases). The ends were cut back, 6 bases at V and 0 bases at J, with 12 bases in the middle. The germline gives CDR1 MDHEN, CDR2 SYDVKM. This CDR3 is built from 15 residues. The CDR3 DNA reads as TGTGCCAGCAGGAAGGGGGGGGCTAGCAATCAGCCCCAGCATTTT. Translating it yields CASRKGGASNQPQHF.

The V gene is TRBV5-6, the J gene TRBJ1-2, with 7 bases fitting TRBD1. The length of the CDR3 is 13 residues. CDR1 is SGHDT and CDR2 is YYEEEE in the germline V gene. The V segment lost 6 bases and the J segment 6 bases; nucleotides outside the gene matches: 8. The CDR3 loop is CASTFGQEDGYTF. CDR3 nucleotide sequence: TGTGCCAGCACGTTTGGACAGGAGGATGGCTACACCTTC.

The chain links TRBV6-2 or TRBV6-3 to TRBJ2-3; 9 bases agree with TRBD1. Germline V lookup: CDR1 MNHEY, CDR2 SVGEGT. Trimming at V came to 2 bases and at J to 4 bases, leaving 13 bases not matched to a gene. The CDR3 is 18 residues long. CDR3 region: CASSYPRDRVVHADTQYF. CDR3 in DNA: TGTGCCAGCAGTTACCCCCGGGACAGGGTAGTCCACGCAGATACGCAGTATTTT.

A remark on this clone: The same CDR3 can be traced to other DNA sequences in this sample. The rearrangement links TRBV28 to TRBJ1-1, with a weak D call TRBD1 (6 bases). Germline V lookup: CDR1 MDHEN, CDR2 SYDVKM. Trimming removed 5 bases at V and 0 bases at J, with 10 bases between. The CDR3 is 14 amino acids. Here the CDR3 reads CASSLRTVNTEAFF. CDR3 DNA: TGTGCCAGCAGTCTAAGGACAGTGAACACTGAAGCTTTCTTT.

This sequence joins TRBV3-1 (or the pseudogene TRBV3-2) and TRBJ2-5; the match to TRBD2 covers 13 bases. The CDR3 is made up of 15 amino acids. J gave up 12 bases and V 3 bases, and 10 bases lay outside the gene matches. The germline CDR1 and CDR2 sequences are LGHDT and YNNKEL (reference sequence). The CDR3 is CASSQTTSGGANEYF. The CDR3, as DNA: TGTGCCAGCAGCCAGACTACTAGCGGGGGGGCGAACGAGTACTTC.

This rearrangement joins TRBV11-2 to TRBJ2-7; D gene uncertain. Per the germline V gene, CDR1 is SGHAT and CDR2 is FQNNGV. This CDR3 region has 13 residues. V was shortened by 5 bases and J by 3 bases, with 11 bases between the two germline ends. The CDR3 reads CASSLPLHYEQYF. The CDR3 nucleotides read TGTGCCAGCAGCCTCCCACTACACTACGAGCAGTACTTC.